The 30 T cell receptor beta chains presented below share a single source sample, sequenced in a study of cytomegalovirus exposure and HLA in healthy donors. PCR involved 60 Vbeta and 13 Jbeta primers. This table comes from immunoSEQ multiplex PCR, and its TCRdb copy is limited to in-frame clones, with some not included. The profile covers approximately 160,000 clones, with under 90% appearing a single time and about 4.9% taken by the ten largest. Material for sequencing was PBMCs. Receptors originate from a man between 18 and 29 years old in good health and CMV-seronegative.

V gene TRBV7-9 combines with J gene TRBJ2-5; 12 bases are shared with TRBD2. With 4 bases clipped from V and 4 bases from J, the junction kept 7 bases outside the gene matches. The CDR3 covers 16 residues. Germline V gene data show CDR1 as SEHNR and CDR2 as FQNEAQ (reference sequence). The CDR3 sequence: CASSSASGGDLETQYF. CDR3 sequence (DNA): TGTGCCAGCAGCTCTGCTAGCGGGGGGGATTTAGAGACCCAGTACTTC.

This chain connects TRBV29-1 to TRBJ2-3, with 9 bases fitting TRBD1. Germline lookup yields CDR1 SQVTM and CDR2 ANQGSEA. The CDR3 loop spans 12 amino acids. V was clipped by 6 bases and J by 4 bases; unmatched bases: 2. This CDR3 is CSVGQGSDTQYF. The CDR3 coding sequence is TGCAGCGTAGGACAGGGGTCAGATACGCAGTATTTT.

A few counts support this clone. V is TRBV6-1 and J is TRBJ1-6, with D tentatively TRBD1 (6 bases). V gave up 11 bases and J gave up 4 bases, with 12 bases separating them. This CDR3 spans 13 amino acids. Germline assignment: CDR1 MNHNS and CDR2 SASEGT. The CDR3 loop is CAAQGGYNSPLHF. In nucleotides, the CDR3 is TGTGCCGCACAGGGAGGGTATAATTCACCCCTCCACTTT.

V gene TRBV9 combines with J gene TRBJ1-4, with 8 bases aligning to TRBD1. The germline V gene has CDR1 SGDLS and CDR2 YYNGEE. The CDR3 is 19 amino acids. Losses at the gene ends were 0 bases for V and 5 bases for J; bases not matched to a gene: 15. The CDR3 loop is CASSVAGGQGGSRNEKLFF. CDR3 coding DNA: TGTGCCAGCAGCGTAGCGGGCGGACAGGGAGGGTCCCGGAATGAAAAACTGTTTTTT.

The rearrangement joins TRBV25-1 to TRBJ2-2; a possible D gene is TRBD1 (7 bases). The CDR3 runs to 13 residues. Per the germline V gene, CDR1 is MGHDK and CDR2 is SYGVNS. Trimming left V 6 bases short and J 5 bases short, with 10 bases between. For the CDR3, the DNA is TGTGCCAGCAGGGCAGGGGGGACCGGGGAGCTGTTTTTT. This translates into CASRAGGTGELFF.

This clone was picked up one time. The V gene is TRBV19, the J gene TRBJ1-6; D is unresolved. This CDR3 is built from 13 residues. V was cut by 5 bases and J by 7 bases, with 9 bases left in between. Germline CDR1 LNHDA, CDR2 SQIVND (reference sequence). The CDR3 DNA is TGTGCCAGTAGTTTTCAGGAAAATTCACCCCTCCACTTT. It specifies CASSFQENSPLHF.

This chain uses TRBV10-3 with TRBJ1-5, with 10 bases aligning to TRBD1. This CDR3 region has 15 residues. V lost 6 bases and J lost 0; bases outside the gene matches: 2. The germline V gene has CDR1 ENHRY and CDR2 SYGVKD. Written as DNA, the CDR3 is TGTGCCATCAGGGGGACAGGGGATAGCAATCAGCCCCAGCATTTT. Translating it yields CAIRGTGDSNQPQHF.

V gene TRBV27 combines with J gene TRBJ2-7, with D possibly matching TRBD2 (5 bases). The V end was cut by 2 bases, the J end by 0 bases, with 8 bases between. The CDR3 runs to 14 residues. The germline CDR1 and CDR2 sequences are MNHEY and SMNVEV (reference sequence). The CDR3 nucleotides are TGTGCCAGCAGTTTAGTGGGGAGCTCCTACGAGCAGTACTTC. It specifies CASSLVGSSYEQYF.

The V call is TRBV6-5, the J call TRBJ2-7; 10 bases are a match to TRBD1. Germline assignment: CDR1 MNHEY and CDR2 SVGAGI. This CDR3 is built from 13 residues. Trimming at V came to 10 bases and at J to 1 base, leaving 4 bases not matched to a gene. CDR3 coding DNA: TGTGCCATCCGGACAGGGGGGTCCTACGAGCAGTACTTC. This sequence encodes CAIRTGGSYEQYF.

In this sample, this clone turned up once. The chain recombines TRBV29-1 with TRBJ2-7, with TRBD2 matching over 9 bases. V shed 4 bases, J shed 2 bases, and the junction held 6 bases outside the gene matches. This CDR3 contains 14 residues. The germline gives CDR1 SQVTM, CDR2 ANQGSEA. In DNA form, the CDR3 reads TGCAGCGTTGCAAGCGGGGGGACCCCCTACGAGCAGTACTTC. Encoded protein: CSVASGGTPYEQYF.

The CDR3 coding sequence is TGTGCCAGCAGGGACCTCACAGGGGGCAATCAGCCCCAGCATTTT. Its translation: CASRDLTGGNQPQHF. The chain links TRBV2 to TRBJ1-5, with 7 positions matching TRBD1. Germline CDR1 and CDR2: SNHLY and FYNNEI. This CDR3 is built from 15 residues. V was clipped by 6 bases and J by 2 bases; unmatched bases: 7.

This chain connects TRBV6-6 to TRBJ2-5, with a possible D match to TRBD1 (6 bases). The CDR3 runs 14 residues. V lost 6 bases and J lost 5, with 16 bases in between. CDR1 and CDR2 (germline): MNHNY, SVGAGI (reference sequence). CDR3 coding DNA: TGTGCCAGCAGGGACAGAATTCGGAGCGAGACCCAGTACTTC. Amino acid sequence: CASRDRIRSETQYF.

This clone was observed once. V gene TRBV5-1 combines with J gene TRBJ2-1; 8 bases map to TRBD2. This CDR3 has 14 residues. V was clipped by 5 bases and J by 6 bases; unmatched bases: 7. The germline V gene encodes CDR1 SGHRS and CDR2 YFSETQ. The CDR3 here is CASSYSGGANEQFF. In DNA, the CDR3 is TGCGCCAGCAGTTACTCCGGGGGGGCCAATGAGCAGTTCTTC.

This clone turned up a few times. The CDR3 DNA reads as TGTGCCACCGGGAAAGGTATTCAGCCCCAGCATTTT. This translates into CATGKGIQPQHF. This rearrangement joins TRBV2 to TRBJ1-5, with D unresolved. V was cut by 10 bases and J by 6 bases, with 13 bases left in between. Germline V gene lookup returns CDR1 SNHLY and CDR2 FYNNEI. The CDR3 runs 12 residues.

This chain uses TRBV6-6 with TRBJ2-2; unclear D gene. V gave up 4 bases and J gave up 5 bases, with 14 bases separating them. The CDR3 is 15 residues long. From germline, CDR1 is MNHNY and CDR2 SVGAGI (reference sequence). CDR3 in DNA: TGTGCCAGCAGTTCCGAGATCCCTCGGACCGGGGAGCTGTTTTTT. Its translation: CASSSEIPRTGELFF.

The chain has TRBV7-9 and TRBJ2-7; TRBD2 aligns across 11 bases. Germline V CDR1 and CDR2: SEHNR, FQNEAQ (reference sequence). The J segment lost 2 bases and the V segment lost 4 bases, leaving 7 bases of the junction unmatched. The CDR3 extends over 16 amino acids. Written as DNA, the CDR3 is TGTGCCAGCAGCTCACCCGGGACTAGCGGCACCTACGAGCAGTACTTC. Its translation: CASSSPGTSGTYEQYF.

The V and J genes are TRBV28 and TRBJ1-5, with TRBD1 identical over 9 bases. V lost 5 bases and J lost 4; bases outside the gene matches: 3. The length of the CDR3 is 14 residues. The germline CDR1 and CDR2 sequences are MDHEN and SYDVKM. The DNA of the CDR3 is TGTGCCAGCAGTCGGGACAGGGAGAATCAGCCCCAGCATTTT. Its protein is CASSRDRENQPQHF. Using reference TRBV28 and TRBJ1-5 for the parts outside the CDR3, the full variable domain is DVKVTQSSRYLVKRTGEKVFLECVQDMDHENMFWYRQDPGLGLRLIYFSYDVKMKEKGDIPEGYSVSREKKERFSLILESASTNQTSMYLCASSRDRENQPQHFGDGTRLSIL.

The chain combines TRBV5-4 with TRBJ2-2, with 11 bases lining up with TRBD1. Trimming cost V 4 bases and J 6 bases; bases outside gene matches: 5. The CDR3 runs to 15 residues. Germline values: CDR1 SGHNT, CDR2 YYREEE (reference sequence). The CDR3 DNA sequence: TGTGCCAGCAGCCACGGACAGGGGGCCGCCGGGGAGCTGTTTTTT. This translates into CASSHGQGAAGELFF.

J is TRBJ2-4 and V is TRBV27; TRBD2 matches 11 bases. This CDR3 has 17 residues. CDR1 MNHEY and CDR2 SMNVEV come from the germline V gene (reference sequence). V lost 4 bases, J lost 7 bases, and 12 bases stayed unmatched. The CDR3: CASSSLGVAGGPNIQYF. The CDR3 DNA reads as TGTGCCAGCAGTTCCCTTGGGGTAGCGGGAGGGCCCAACATTCAGTACTTC.

The chain joins TRBV7-9 to TRBJ1-5, with 7 bases fitting TRBD1. The CDR3 extends over 15 amino acids. CDR1 is SEHNR and CDR2 is FQNEAQ in the germline V gene (reference sequence). With 5 bases clipped from V and 2 bases from J, the junction kept 6 bases outside the gene matches. The CDR3 reads CASSPQTGRNQPQHF. CDR3 DNA sequence: TGTGCCAGCAGCCCCCAGACAGGGCGCAATCAGCCCCAGCATTTT.

In regard to this clone: One junction end does not reproduce the germline sequence, and a read error may be involved. The J gene is TRBJ2-1, the V gene TRBV29-1, with 9 bases matching TRBD1. Germline V lookup: CDR1 SQVTM, CDR2 ANQGSEA. CDR3 length: 14 amino acids. CDR3 in DNA: TGCAGCGTCTCCGGGACAGGGTCCTTCAATGAGCAGTTCTTC. Amino acid sequence: CSVSGTGSFNEQFF.

The chain couples TRBV9 to TRBJ2-7; D is unresolved. Germline V CDR1 and CDR2: SGDLS, YYNGEE. V was cut by 3 bases and J by 0 bases, with 7 bases left in between. This CDR3 contains 13 residues. Here the CDR3 DNA reads TGTGCCAGCAGCGGGTACAGCTCCTACGAGCAGTACTTC. It codes for CASSGYSSYEQYF.

J is TRBJ2-7 and V is TRBV5-1, with 8 nucleotides matching TRBD1. Germline CDR1 reads SGHRS; CDR2 reads YFSETQ. J gave up 6 bases and V 4 bases, and 6 bases lay outside the gene matches. This CDR3 has 13 residues. The CDR3 nucleotides are TGCGCCAGCAGCCTCAGAGACAGGGGCGAGCAGTACTTC. Its protein product is CASSLRDRGEQYF.

The chain has TRBV5-5 and TRBJ2-2; 10 positions agree with TRBD1. Germline V CDR1 and CDR2: SGHKS, YYEKEE (reference sequence). The J segment lost 4 bases and the V segment lost 4 bases, leaving 10 bases of the junction unmatched. The CDR3 is 17 residues long. Here the CDR3 reads CASSQEDRGAVTGELFF. The CDR3 DNA is TGTGCCAGCAGCCAAGAGGACAGGGGGGCGGTCACCGGGGAGCTGTTTTTT.

This chain connects TRBV4-2 to TRBJ1-6; 7 bases are a match to TRBD1. The length of the CDR3 is 15 residues. CDR1 is LGHNA and CDR2 is YNFKEQ in the germline V gene. Losses at the gene ends were 1 base for V and 9 bases for J; bases not matched to a gene: 6. CDR3 DNA: TGTGCCAGCAGCCAAGTCGACAGGGATGGTTCACCCCTCCACTTT. This sequence encodes CASSQVDRDGSPLHF.

This chain connects TRBV14 to TRBJ2-5; unclear D gene. V gave up 1 base and J gave up 4 bases, with 13 bases separating them. CDR1 and CDR2 from the germline V gene are SGHDN and FVKESK. This CDR3 comprises 15 residues. The CDR3 here is CASSQVRQVTETQYF. For the CDR3, the DNA is TGTGCCAGCAGCCAAGTCCGCCAGGTCACAGAGACCCAGTACTTC.

This sequence joins TRBV27 and TRBJ2-1; D is undetermined. Between the trimmed V and J ends, which lost 0 bases and 7 bases, there was a span of 10 bases. In germline, CDR1 is MNHEY, CDR2 SMNVEV (reference sequence). The length of the CDR3 is 14 residues. The CDR3 sequence: CASSLSPLGNEQFF. DNA for the CDR3: TGTGCCAGCAGTTTATCCCCCCTCGGGAATGAGCAGTTCTTC.

The genes are TRBV28 and TRBJ2-7; 7 nucleotides agree with TRBD1. The germline gives CDR1 MDHEN, CDR2 SYDVKM. This CDR3 is 11 amino acids long. V shed 6 bases, J shed 6 bases, and the junction held 2 bases outside the gene matches. As DNA, the CDR3 is TGTGCCAGCAGCCCAGGGGGCGAGCAGTACTTC. Its protein product is CASSPGGEQYF.

The V call is TRBV6-5, the J call TRBJ2-7, with D possibly TRBD2 on 5 matching bases. Germline V lookup: CDR1 MNHEY, CDR2 SVGAGI. The CDR3 spans 12 residues. Trimming shortened V by 2 bases and J by 11 bases, and 13 bases separated the two germline ends. The CDR3 loop is CASSYGPGMEYF. The CDR3 bases are TGTGCCAGCAGTTACGGGCCGGGGATGGAGTACTTC.

The rearrangement joins TRBV28 to TRBJ2-7, with D perhaps matching TRBD2 (6 bases). Trimming removed 5 bases from V and 1 base from J, with 12 bases in between. The CDR3 is 14 residues long. Germline lookup yields CDR1 MDHEN and CDR2 SYDVKM. The CDR3 loop reads CASSPGGRSYEQYF. The CDR3 nucleotides read TGTGCCAGCAGTCCCGGAGGGCGGTCCTACGAGCAGTACTTC.